This T cell receptor beta chain originates from a study of shared clonotypes between healthy human individuals. The germline V gene has CDR1 SGHNT and CDR2 YYREEE (reference sequence). V lost 2 bases, J lost 1 base, and 6 bases lay in between. The CDR3 extends over 13 amino acids. Per the original methods: ImmunoSEQ yielded junction-only sequences lacking quality scores, so filtering differed. Profiled with immunoSEQ multiplex PCR; TCRdb holds only in-frame clones, not every one. V and J calls and clone size are those listed in that table; D and trimming were worked out from the DNA. The table records around 340,000 clones, around 70% of them present only once. This clone was found many times. The sample holds other DNA sequences that translate to the same CDR3.

The rearrangement joins TRBV5-4 to TRBJ1-1; D gene unclear. The sample consisted of memory CD4+ T cells sorted from blood. Subset described: CD45RA-negative fraction. The sequence derives from a young man in good health. The DNA for the CDR3 is TGTGCCAGCAGCTTAGTAGCGAACACTGAAGCTTTCTTT. This encodes CASSLVANTEAFF.